This T cell receptor (beta chain) came from a study of blood T cell repertoires in COVID-19. About the study: Whether acute or convalescent, the COVID-19 samples came from the United States, Italy and Spain. Sources were T cells, B-cell-depleted T cells, or PBMCs; the material itself was cDNA or gDNA.

CDR1 and CDR2 from the germline V gene are SNHLY and FYNNEI. This CDR3 comprises 12 residues. Unmatched junction bases numbered 3, after V lost 8 bases and J lost 5 bases. Original handling: Nucleated cell counts were estimated from reference gene primer amplification. Sequenced by immunoSEQ multiplex PCR; TCRdb stores in-frame clones only, minus some. The V and J calls and the clone size are those of that table, but D and trimming were determined from the DNA. The table shows about 200,000 clones, with around 80% occurring only once. The sequencing sample was made of peripheral blood. J is TRBJ1-5 and V is TRBV2; 7 bases agree with TRBD1. This clonotype was obtained from a woman aged 45-65 years with acute or convalescent COVID-19. The CDR3 bases are TGTGCCAGCGCCGGGACAGATCAGCCCCAGCATTTT. This gives the protein CASAGTDQPQHF.